The 30 T cell receptor beta chains below all came from one sample that was sequenced in a study of human T cells and chemical hapten exposure. TCRdb itself ran the RACE reads through MiXCR, one entry per CDR3 protein. Of approximately 90,000 distinct CDR3 sequences in the sample, around 12% are singletons; the top ten hold approximately 2.1%. Time point denoted: patch test 1, 2 weeks after DPC sensitization. Treatment in this sample: therapeutic diphenylcyclopropenone sensitization with weekly scalp DPC. The input for sequencing was whole blood, taken in connection with sensitization to the hapten diphenylcyclopropenone (DPC). The receptors were gathered from a woman between 40 and 55 years old with alopecia areata. Some clones in this sample may be carry-over from other donors' samples.

This sequence joins TRBV30 and TRBJ1-4; the match to TRBD1 covers 8 bases. CDR3 size: 14 residues. Losses at the gene ends were 0 bases for V and 10 bases for J; bases not matched to a gene: 7. Germline V gene lookup returns CDR1 GTSNPN and CDR2 SVGIG (reference sequence). CDR3 coding DNA: TGTGCCTGGAGTGTTGCAGGGGGCGTTGGAAAACTGTTTTTT. Its protein is CAWSVAGGVGKLFF.

This clonotype occurred a few times. The CDR3 loop is CASSQKGLAGLSYNEQFF. In nucleotides, the CDR3 is TGTGCCAGCAGCCAAAAGGGACTAGCGGGCCTCTCCTACAATGAGCAGTTCTTC. The chain links TRBV7-9 to TRBJ2-1; 12 bases are a match to TRBD2. Germline V gene sequence: CDR1 SEHNR, CDR2 FQNEAQ (reference sequence). Trimming took 5 bases from V and 0 from J; bases not matched to a gene: 8. This CDR3 has 18 amino acids.

This clonotype was seen only a few times. No DNA is shown, since the ends of the CDR3 on it are uncertain; the CDR3 is the one TCRdb lists. The chain employs TRBV29-1 and TRBJ2-4; TRBD2 is the table's D call, not checked against the DNA. The CDR3 has 13 residues if both end residues are counted. CDR1 SQVTM and CDR2 ANQGSEA come from the germline V gene. CDR3 sequence: CSVSGRAKNIQYF.

This clonotype has ten or more counts. The chain joins TRBV7-3 to TRBJ2-7, with D possibly being TRBD1 or TRBD2 (5 bases each). Trimming stripped 3 bases from V and 5 bases from J, with 11 bases between. The CDR3 covers 13 residues. The V gene's germline CDR1 is SGHTA and CDR2 FQGTGA. Written as DNA, the CDR3 is TGTGCCAGCAGCTTCACACGGGGCGACGAGCAGTACTTC. Translated, it gives CASSFTRGDEQYF.

Only a few counts were recorded for this clonotype. The chain couples TRBV5-1 to TRBJ2-3; 14 nucleotides match TRBD2. The CDR3 spans 20 residues. Germline CDR1 is SGHRS and CDR2 is YFSETQ. Trimming took 1 base from V and 0 from J; bases not matched to a gene: 10. The CDR3 DNA is TGCGCCAGCAGCTTGTATGTCGGACTAGCGGGAGGATTCAGCACAGATACGCAGTATTTT. Protein product: CASSLYVGLAGGFSTDTQYF.

This chain joins TRBV29-1 and TRBJ2-1; D tentatively fits TRBD1 or TRBD2 (5 bases each). Per the germline V gene, CDR1 is SQVTM and CDR2 is ANQGSEA. The CDR3 has 13 residues. Trimming shortened V by 5 bases and J by 3 bases, and 11 bases separated the two germline ends. The DNA of the CDR3 is TGCAGCGTTATAGGGGCGGGCTACAATGAGCAGTTCTTC. It codes for CSVIGAGYNEQFF.

In this sample, this clonotype turned up a few times. The J gene is TRBJ1-1, the V gene TRBV2, with TRBD1 identical over 7 bases. Germline CDR1 is SNHLY and CDR2 is FYNNEI. Losses at the gene ends were 8 bases for V and 5 bases for J; bases not matched to a gene: 8. The CDR3 totals 13 residues. CDR3 DNA: TGTGCCAGCCAAGGGGGCATCAGGACTGAAGCTTTCTTT. It yields the protein CASQGGIRTEAFF.

This clonotype was observed a handful of times. The chain is built from TRBV5-6 and TRBJ2-1; unclear D gene. V dropped 5 bases and J dropped 1 base, with 13 bases sitting between them. The CDR3 totals 15 residues. The germline CDR1 and CDR2 sequences are SGHDT and YYEEEE. CDR3 protein: CASSPSSWSYNEQFF. Written as DNA, the CDR3 is TGTGCCAGCAGTCCGTCCTCCTGGTCCTACAATGAGCAGTTCTTC. Drawing the rest from reference TRBV5-6 and TRBJ2-1, the complete variable domain is DAGVTQSPTHLIKTRGQQVTLRCSPKSGHDTVSWYQQALGQGPQFIFQYYEEEERQRGNFPDRFSGHQFPNYSSELNVNALLLGDSALYLCASSPSSWSYNEQFFGPGTRLTVL.

The chain employs TRBV6-2 or TRBV6-3 and TRBJ2-7; 7 nucleotides match TRBD2. V dropped 7 bases and J dropped 2; count of bases not matched to a gene: 8. CDR1 and CDR2 from the germline V gene are MNHEY and SVGEGT. This CDR3 is 14 amino acids long. In DNA form, the CDR3 reads TGTGCCAGCACAAGGGCTAGCGGCCCCTACGAGCAGTACTTC. It yields the protein CASTRASGPYEQYF.

This clonotype appeared a single time. The chain links TRBV29-1 to TRBJ1-6, with 9 bases fitting TRBD1. CDR3 length equals 15 residues. V gave up 5 bases and J gave up 6 bases; unmatched junction bases: 8. The germline V gene encodes CDR1 SQVTM and CDR2 ANQGSEA. The DNA of the CDR3 is TGCAGCGTTTCCTGGACAGGGGAGTTTAATTCACCCCTCCACTTT. This encodes CSVSWTGEFNSPLHF.

Only a few counts were recorded for this clonotype. The V call is TRBV7-2, the J call TRBJ2-1; D gene ambiguous. The V end lost 1 base, the J end lost 16 bases, and 14 bases lay between the germline ends. The CDR3 runs to 12 residues. Germline values: CDR1 SGHTA, CDR2 FQGNSA. CDR3: CASSLGLDGCFF. In nucleotides, the CDR3 is TGTGCCAGCAGCTTAGGTTTGGACGGTTGTTTCTTC.

The rearrangement uses TRBV5-1 and TRBJ2-3; 8 nucleotides agree with TRBD2. Per germline, CDR1 SGHRS and CDR2 YFSETQ. V lost 7 bases, J lost 3 bases, and 7 bases stayed unmatched. This CDR3 has 14 amino acids. The CDR3 sequence: CASGGTSGTDTQYF. CDR3 in DNA: TGCGCCAGCGGGGGCACTAGCGGAACAGATACGCAGTATTTT.

This clonotype was picked up a small number of times. The CDR3 region has the DNA TGTGCCAGTAGTATCTATAGCGGGCAGGCTTACAATGAGCAGTTCTTC. It specifies CASSIYSGQAYNEQFF. The chain employs TRBV19 and TRBJ2-1; 7 bases fit TRBD2. Germline loops: CDR1 LNHDA, CDR2 SQIVND (reference sequence). V was pared by 3 bases and J by 4 bases, with 9 bases of the junction left unmatched. This CDR3 is built from 16 residues.

This clonotype occurred a few times. V and J are TRBV27 and TRBJ2-3; TRBD2 aligns across 8 bases. The junction had 20 bases not matched to a gene; V was cut back by 6 bases and J by 0 bases. Germline lookup yields CDR1 MNHEY and CDR2 SMNVEV (reference sequence). There are 20 residues in the CDR3. DNA of the CDR3: TGTGCCAGCAGCACTGAGTGGGTAGCCTGGACTAGCACAAGCACAGATACGCAGTATTTT. Protein sequence: CASSTEWVAWTSTSTDTQYF.

CDR3 in DNA: TGTGCCAGCACTGCGACACACTTCTATGGCTACACCTTC. Residues: CASTATHFYGYTF. The rearrangement links TRBV28 to TRBJ1-2; D gene ambiguous. The CDR3 is 13 residues long. V dropped 7 bases and J dropped 4 bases, with 13 bases sitting between them. The germline V gene has CDR1 MDHEN and CDR2 SYDVKM.

At least ten counts were recorded for this clonotype. The chain employs TRBV29-1 and TRBJ1-1; D is possibly TRBD1 (5 bases). Per germline, CDR1 SQVTM and CDR2 ANQGSEA. V was cut by 3 bases and J by 4 bases, with 15 bases left in between. The CDR3 has 14 amino acids. CDR3: CSVDSRARGTEAFF. For the CDR3, the DNA is TGCAGCGTTGATAGCAGGGCCCGGGGCACTGAAGCTTTCTTT.

This clonotype showed up just a few times. The chain is built from TRBV28 and TRBJ2-7; 7 bases map to TRBD1. This CDR3 is 14 amino acids long. Per the germline V gene, CDR1 is MDHEN and CDR2 is SYDVKM. V shed 6 bases and J 4 bases; nucleotides not matched to a gene: 9. Here the CDR3 reads CASREQGSGYEQYF. For the CDR3, the DNA is TGTGCCAGCAGGGAACAGGGGTCCGGTTACGAGCAGTACTTC.

In this sample, this clonotype turned up many times. The V call is TRBV11-2, the J call TRBJ1-3; a possible D gene is TRBD1 (5 bases). The germline V gene has CDR1 SGHAT and CDR2 FQNNGV. The CDR3 is 17 amino acids. V was cut by 3 bases and J by 1 base, with 16 bases left in between. The DNA of the CDR3 is TGTGCCAGCAGCTTGGGACGGATCCTTAAATCTGGAAACACCATATATTTT. Protein product: CASSLGRILKSGNTIYF.

The V gene is TRBV20-1, the J gene TRBJ1-2; D unresolved. Per germline, CDR1 DFQATT and CDR2 SNEGSKA (reference sequence). Trimming pared 2 bases from V and 5 bases from J, leaving 9 bases between. The CDR3 consists of 12 residues. Here the CDR3 reads CSARPDAYGYTF. The CDR3 nucleotides are TGCAGTGCTAGACCTGACGCGTATGGCTACACCTTC.

This clonotype appeared a few times. J is TRBJ2-1 and V is TRBV27, with 12 positions matching TRBD2. The V gene's germline CDR1 is MNHEY and CDR2 SMNVEV (reference sequence). The CDR3 loop spans 15 amino acids. V trimming: 2 bases; J trimming: 7 bases; junction bases outside the gene matches: 3. CDR3 protein: CASSLLAGGGNEQFF. The CDR3 DNA reads TGTGCCAGCAGTTTACTAGCGGGAGGGGGTAATGAGCAGTTCTTC.

This chain connects TRBV20-1 to TRBJ1-1, with a weak D call TRBD1 (6 bases). The CDR3 extends over 13 amino acids. CDR1 and CDR2 (germline): DFQATT, SNEGSKA (reference sequence). V lost 3 bases, J lost 3 bases, and 11 bases lay in between. The CDR3 here is CSASRGADTEAFF. The CDR3, as DNA: TGCAGTGCTAGTAGGGGGGCGGACACTGAAGCTTTCTTT.

V and J are TRBV20-1 and TRBJ1-6, with 8 bases matching TRBD1. Germline V gene sequence: CDR1 DFQATT, CDR2 SNEGSKA (reference sequence). After removal of 3 bases from V and 6 bases from J, the junction contained 13 bases not matched to a gene. The CDR3 contains 17 residues. The DNA for the CDR3 is TGCAGTGCTAGGAGGGGGCAGGGGGCTTTGGGTAATTCACCCCTCCACTTT. It encodes CSARRGQGALGNSPLHF.

The V and J genes are TRBV6-5 and TRBJ2-1; 7 bases align to TRBD2. This CDR3 contains 15 residues. V shed 0 bases, J shed 7 bases, and the junction held 6 bases outside the gene matches. Germline CDR1 is MNHEY and CDR2 is SVGAGI. DNA of the CDR3: TGTGCCAGCAGTTACTCGGCACTAGCGAGAAATGAGCAGTTCTTC. As protein: CASSYSALARNEQFF.

This clonotype has only a few counts. CDR3 sequence: CASSLGHNSPLHF. The CDR3 DNA sequence: TGTGCCAGCAGTTTGGGGCACAATTCACCCCTCCACTTT. The J gene is TRBJ1-6, the V gene TRBV27; perhaps TRBD1 as D (5 bases). The V end was cut by 3 bases, the J end by 7 bases, with 7 bases between. Germline V gives CDR1 MNHEY, CDR2 SMNVEV (reference sequence). The CDR3 has 13 residues.

The chain joins TRBV6-2 or TRBV6-3 to TRBJ2-2; 10 nucleotides agree with TRBD1. V was pared by 11 bases and J by 5 bases, with 2 bases of the junction left unmatched. This CDR3 has 12 residues. The germline V gene has CDR1 MNHEY and CDR2 SVGEGT. This chain's CDR3 is CAVDRGTGELFF. The CDR3 DNA sequence: TGTGCCGTGGACAGGGGGACCGGGGAGCTGTTTTTT.

The table lists this clonotype with a few counts. The CDR3 DNA is TGTGCCAGCGAGGCGGGGGGCCCCTATGGCTACACCTTC. It is translated as CASEAGGPYGYTF. This chain joins TRBV28 and TRBJ1-2; the D gene is possibly TRBD1 (6 bases). V lost 8 bases and J 4 bases, leaving 14 bases between the germline ends. This CDR3 region has 13 residues. In germline, CDR1 is MDHEN, CDR2 SYDVKM.

The chain is built from TRBV19 and TRBJ2-1, with TRBD2 identical over 11 bases. J was trimmed by 6 bases and V by 7 bases; bases with no gene match: 11. Per the germline V gene, CDR1 is LNHDA and CDR2 is SQIVND (reference sequence). The CDR3 covers 16 residues. The CDR3 coding sequence is TGTGCCAGTATTTCTTCACCCGGGACTAGCGGCAATGAGCAGTTCTTC. Translating gives CASISSPGTSGNEQFF.

The sample holds many counts of this clonotype. V is TRBV18 and J is TRBJ2-3; 8 bases line up with TRBD2. Germline values: CDR1 KGHSH, CDR2 LQKENI. J lost 2 bases, V lost 4 bases, and 8 bases had no gene match. The CDR3 sequence is 16 residues long. The CDR3 region has the DNA TGTGCCAGCTCACGAGGTCGCGGGGGGACCACAGATACGCAGTATTTT. Protein: CASSRGRGGTTDTQYF.

J is TRBJ2-3 and V is TRBV30; 9 bases line up with TRBD1. The germline CDR1 and CDR2 sequences are GTSNPN and SVGIG (reference sequence). V trimming: 8 bases; J trimming: 10 bases; junction bases outside the gene matches: 10. This CDR3 has 12 amino acids. Here the CDR3 reads CAGQGTSGAQYF. The CDR3 DNA is TGTGCCGGACAGGGGACGTCGGGTGCGCAGTATTTT.

At least ten counts were recorded for this clonotype. The V call is TRBV12-3 or TRBV12-4, the J call TRBJ2-1; TRBD1 matches 8 bases. The V and J ends lost 3 bases and 4 bases, in that order; junction bases with no gene match: 2. The CDR3 has 14 residues. CDR3 in amino acids: CASSLTGAYNEQFF. In DNA, the CDR3 is TGTGCCAGCAGTTTGACAGGGGCGTACAATGAGCAGTTCTTC.